This T cell receptor (beta chain) was retrieved from a study of cytomegalovirus exposure and HLA in healthy donors. Study overall: Of all 400 or so donors who were genotyped, around 79% belonged to the Caucasian-associated ancestry cluster.

PCR used 60 Vbeta primers and 13 Jbeta primers. Clones were read by immunoSEQ multiplex PCR, and TCRdb kept only the in-frame ones, dropping some. Of about 91,000 clones in the sample, 69% were seen once. CDR3 length: 14 residues. Trimming at V came to 0 bases and at J to 9 bases, leaving 5 bases not matched to a gene. Per germline, CDR1 SGDLS and CDR2 YYNGEE. The sample taken for sequencing was PBMCs. The V and J genes are TRBV9 and TRBJ2-1, with 8 positions matching TRBD2. The source of this sequence is a female donor in good health and CMV-seronegative. The CDR3 loop reads CASSVAGGPSEQFF. In DNA form, the CDR3 reads TGTGCCAGCAGCGTAGCGGGAGGGCCTAGTGAGCAGTTCTTC.